This TCR beta chain was captured by sequencing in a study of T cells after yellow fever vaccination. Using its own MiXCR run on the 5' RACE reads, TCRdb lists one record per CDR3 protein. Among a few hundred thousand distinct CDR3 sequences, roughly 4% were seen once, and the ten largest hold about a quarter. Study conclusions and caveats: A small share of clonotypes appeared in both CD4 and CD8 compartments. Secondary responses were weaker yet peaked faster, day 5 versus 15.

This clonotype occurred many times. The antigen is unknown. Sequenced material: PBMCs, taken on the day of the yellow fever booster vaccination. This TCR was recovered from a man aged 18 to 35 who received the YFV17D yellow fever vaccine.

The DNA of the CDR3 is TGTGCCAGCAGCGCCGCCGGGTCTACGCAGTATTTT. Its translation is CASSAAGSTQYF. V gene TRBV7-3 combines with J gene TRBJ2-3, with D unresolved. The germline V gene encodes CDR1 SGHTA and CDR2 FQGTGA. Trimming removed 5 bases at V and 8 bases at J, with 11 bases between. The CDR3 totals 12 residues.